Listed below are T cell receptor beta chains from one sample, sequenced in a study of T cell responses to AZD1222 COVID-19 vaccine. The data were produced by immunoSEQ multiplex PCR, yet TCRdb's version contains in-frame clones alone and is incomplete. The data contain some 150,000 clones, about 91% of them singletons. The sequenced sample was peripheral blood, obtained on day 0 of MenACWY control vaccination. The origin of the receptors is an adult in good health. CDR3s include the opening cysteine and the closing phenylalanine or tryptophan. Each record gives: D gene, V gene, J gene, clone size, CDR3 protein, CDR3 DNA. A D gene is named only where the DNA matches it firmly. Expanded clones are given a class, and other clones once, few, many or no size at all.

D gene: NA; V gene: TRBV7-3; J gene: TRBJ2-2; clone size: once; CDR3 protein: CASSRTGSNTGELFF; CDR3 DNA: TGTGCCAGCAGCCGCACGGGCTCGAACACCGGGGAGCTGTTTTTT
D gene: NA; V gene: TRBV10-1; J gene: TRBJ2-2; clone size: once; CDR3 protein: CASRDTATGELFF; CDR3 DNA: TGCGCCAGCAGGGATACAGCGACCGGGGAGCTGTTTTTT
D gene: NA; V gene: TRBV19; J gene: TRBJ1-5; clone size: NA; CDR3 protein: CASKLGGGSNQPQHF; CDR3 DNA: TGTGCCAGTAAGCTCGGGGGCGGAAGCAATCAGCCCCAGCATTTT
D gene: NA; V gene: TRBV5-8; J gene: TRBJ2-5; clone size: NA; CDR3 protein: CASSLGAVAGSQETQYF; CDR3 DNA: TGTGCCAGCAGCTTGGGGGCCGTGGCGGGATCCCAAGAGACCCAGTACTTC
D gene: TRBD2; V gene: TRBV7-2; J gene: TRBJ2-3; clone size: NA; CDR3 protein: CASTLGGTSGTDTQYF; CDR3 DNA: TGTGCCAGCACCCTAGGAGGGACTAGCGGCACAGATACGCAGTATTTT
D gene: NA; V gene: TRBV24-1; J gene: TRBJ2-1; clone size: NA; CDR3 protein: CATSSTVSSYNEQFF; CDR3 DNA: TGTGCCACCAGCTCGACGGTGAGCTCCTACAATGAGCAGTTCTTC
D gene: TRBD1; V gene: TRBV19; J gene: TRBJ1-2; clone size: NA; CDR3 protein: CASKRTGEGGYTF; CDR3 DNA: TGTGCCAGTAAAAGGACAGGGGAAGGTGGCTACACCTTC
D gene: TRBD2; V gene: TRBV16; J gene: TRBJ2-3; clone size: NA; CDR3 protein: CASSRTSADTQYF; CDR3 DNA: TGTGCCAGCAGTCGGACTAGTGCAGATACGCAGTATTTT
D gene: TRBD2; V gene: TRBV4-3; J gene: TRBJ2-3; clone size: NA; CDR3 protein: CASSQLAGGTDTQYF; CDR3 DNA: TGCGCCAGCAGCCAACTAGCGGGAGGGACAGATACGCAGTATTTT
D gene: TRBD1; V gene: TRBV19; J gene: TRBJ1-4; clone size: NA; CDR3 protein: CASSIPGQREEKLFF; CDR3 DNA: TGTGCCAGTAGTATCCCGGGACAGCGAGAAGAAAAACTGTTTTTT
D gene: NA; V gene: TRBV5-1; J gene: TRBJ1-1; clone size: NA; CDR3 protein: CASSFRERNTEAFF; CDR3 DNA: TGCGCCAGCAGCTTCAGGGAGAGAAACACTGAAGCTTTCTTT
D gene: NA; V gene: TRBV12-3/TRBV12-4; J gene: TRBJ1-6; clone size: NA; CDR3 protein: CASSFGRDSPLHF; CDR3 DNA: TGTGCCAGCAGTTTTGGCAGGGACTCACCCCTCCACTTT
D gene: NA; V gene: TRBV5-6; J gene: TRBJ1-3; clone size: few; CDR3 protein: CASSPRAGNTIYF; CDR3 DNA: TGTGCCAGCAGCCCCAGGGCTGGAAACACCATATATTTT
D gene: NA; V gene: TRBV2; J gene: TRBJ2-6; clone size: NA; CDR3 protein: CASSVNRASGANVLTF; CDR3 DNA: TGTGCCAGCAGTGTTAACCGGGCGAGTGGGGCCAACGTCCTGACTTTC
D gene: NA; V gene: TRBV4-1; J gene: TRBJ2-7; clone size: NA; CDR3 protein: CASSQVVIGVGQYF; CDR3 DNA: TGCGCCAGCAGCCAAGTAGTGATAGGGGTCGGGCAGTACTTC
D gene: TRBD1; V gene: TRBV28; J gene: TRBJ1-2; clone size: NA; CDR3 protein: CASSRPPGQVLSNYGYTF; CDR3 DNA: TGTGCCAGCAGCCGACCTCCGGGACAGGTACTTTCTAACTATGGCTACACCTTC
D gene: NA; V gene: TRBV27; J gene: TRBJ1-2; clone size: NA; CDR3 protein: CASSYSANYGYTF; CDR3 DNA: TGTGCCAGCAGTTACTCGGCTAACTATGGCTACACCTTC
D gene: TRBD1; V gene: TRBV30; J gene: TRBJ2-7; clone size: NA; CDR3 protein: CAHGQGAQREQYF; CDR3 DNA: TGTGCCCATGGACAGGGGGCTCAGCGCGAGCAGTACTTC
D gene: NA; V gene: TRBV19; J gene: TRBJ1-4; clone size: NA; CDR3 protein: CASSGSDVANEKLFF; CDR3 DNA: TGTGCCAGTAGTGGGTCGGACGTGGCTAATGAAAAACTGTTTTTT
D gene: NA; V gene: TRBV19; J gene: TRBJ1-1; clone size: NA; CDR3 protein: CASSIEGLRDTEAFF; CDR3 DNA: TGTGCCAGTAGTATAGAAGGCCTACGGGACACTGAAGCTTTCTTT
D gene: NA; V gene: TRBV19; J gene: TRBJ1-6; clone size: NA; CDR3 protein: CASSIGGSNSPLHF; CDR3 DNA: TGTGCCAGTAGTATAGGGGGGTCTAATTCACCCCTCCACTTT
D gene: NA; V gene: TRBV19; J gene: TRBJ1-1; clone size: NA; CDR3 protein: CASSIGGADTEAFF; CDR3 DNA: TGTGCCAGTAGTATTGGCGGTGCCGACACTGAAGCTTTCTTT
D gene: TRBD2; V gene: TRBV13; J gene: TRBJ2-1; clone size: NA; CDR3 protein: CASEITRGLAGGAGTYNEQFF; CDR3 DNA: TGTGCCAGCGAGATCACCCGGGGGCTAGCGGGAGGGGCGGGAACCTACAATGAGCAGTTCTTC
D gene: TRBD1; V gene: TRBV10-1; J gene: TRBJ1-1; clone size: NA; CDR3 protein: CASSVDRGNTEAFF; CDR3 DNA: TGCGCCAGCAGTGTAGACAGGGGGAACACTGAAGCTTTCTTT
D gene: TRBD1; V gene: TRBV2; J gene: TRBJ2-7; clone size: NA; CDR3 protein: CASSGGQGPYEQYF; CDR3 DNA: TGTGCCAGCAGTGGGGGACAGGGGCCCTACGAGCAGTACTTC
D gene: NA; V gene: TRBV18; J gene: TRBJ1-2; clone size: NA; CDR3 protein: CASSPPGGYGYTF; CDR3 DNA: TGTGCCAGCTCACCACCGGGGGGCTATGGCTACACCTTC
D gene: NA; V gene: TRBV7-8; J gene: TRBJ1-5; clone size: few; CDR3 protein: CASSLVAAYSNQPQHF; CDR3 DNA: TGTGCCAGCAGCTTAGTGGCAGCGTATAGCAATCAGCCCCAGCATTTT
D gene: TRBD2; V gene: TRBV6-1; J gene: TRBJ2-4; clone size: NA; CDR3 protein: CASSALSGTSGNIQYF; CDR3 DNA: TGTGCCAGCAGTGCCCTTAGCGGGACTAGCGGAAACATTCAGTACTTC
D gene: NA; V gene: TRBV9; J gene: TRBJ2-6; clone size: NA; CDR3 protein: CASGGSSSGANVLTF; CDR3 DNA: TGTGCCAGCGGCGGATCTAGCTCTGGGGCCAACGTCCTGACTTTC
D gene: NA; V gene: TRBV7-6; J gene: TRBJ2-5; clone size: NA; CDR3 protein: CASSGAVQETQYF; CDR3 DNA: TGTGCCAGCAGTGGGGCAGTTCAAGAGACCCAGTACTTC
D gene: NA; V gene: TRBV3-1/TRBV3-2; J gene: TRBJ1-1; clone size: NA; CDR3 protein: CASSPKVGQGNTEAFF; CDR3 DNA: TGTGCCAGCAGCCCCAAAGTAGGGCAGGGGAACACTGAAGCTTTCTTT
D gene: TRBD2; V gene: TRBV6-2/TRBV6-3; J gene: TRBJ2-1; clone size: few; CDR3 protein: CASSYSGTSGIYNEQFF; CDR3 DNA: TGTGCCAGCAGTTACTCCGGGACTAGCGGTATCTACAATGAGCAGTTCTTC
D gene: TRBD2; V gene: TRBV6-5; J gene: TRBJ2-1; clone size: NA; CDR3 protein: CASSFGLANEQFF; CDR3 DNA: TGTGCCAGCAGTTTTGGACTAGCGAATGAGCAGTTCTTC
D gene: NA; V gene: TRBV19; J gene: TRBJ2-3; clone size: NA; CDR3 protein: CASRTLAASTDTQYF; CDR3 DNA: TGTGCCAGTAGAACACTAGCAGCTAGCACAGATACGCAGTATTTT
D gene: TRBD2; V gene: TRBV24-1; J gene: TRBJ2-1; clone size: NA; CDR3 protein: CATSLAGGPFNEQFF; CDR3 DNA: TGTGCCACCAGTTTAGCGGGAGGGCCATTTAATGAGCAGTTCTTC
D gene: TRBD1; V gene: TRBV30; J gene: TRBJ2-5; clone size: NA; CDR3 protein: CAWSLGQGRQETQYF; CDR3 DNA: TGTGCCTGGAGTCTGGGACAGGGGAGACAAGAGACCCAGTACTTC
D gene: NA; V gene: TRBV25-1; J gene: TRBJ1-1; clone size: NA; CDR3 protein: CASSEYRENTEAFF; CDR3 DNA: TGTGCCAGCAGTGAATATCGGGAGAACACTGAAGCTTTCTTT
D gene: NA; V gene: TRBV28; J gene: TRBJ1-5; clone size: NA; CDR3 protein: CASSGARQPQHF; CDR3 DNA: TGTGCCAGCAGTGGGGCTAGACAGCCCCAGCATTTT
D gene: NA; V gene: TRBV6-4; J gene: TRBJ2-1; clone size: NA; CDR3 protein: CASSEGGKNEQFF; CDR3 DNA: TGTGCCAGCAGTGAGGGTGGGAAGAATGAGCAGTTCTTC
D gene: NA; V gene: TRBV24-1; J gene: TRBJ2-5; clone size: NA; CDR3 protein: CATSPTGSPWGETQYF; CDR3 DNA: TGTGCCACCAGTCCAACGGGAAGTCCCTGGGGAGAGACCCAGTACTTC
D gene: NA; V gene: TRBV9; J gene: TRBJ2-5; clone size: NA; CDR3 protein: CASSEAGSGTQYF; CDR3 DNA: TGTGCCAGCAGTGAAGCCGGGAGTGGGACCCAGTACTTC
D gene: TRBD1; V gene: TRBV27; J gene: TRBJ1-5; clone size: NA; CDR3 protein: CASRTTGVSQPQHF; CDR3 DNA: TGTGCCAGCCGTACTACAGGGGTCTCCCAGCCCCAGCATTTT